This T cell receptor beta chain appears in the sequencing data of a study of T cells in Graves' hyperthyroidism and ophthalmopathy. Overall study results and limits: A model of 13 V-J features distinguished ophthalmopathy from stable hyperthyroidism. Most thyroid clonotypes expanded above 0.001 were also detected in blood.

CDR1 is GTSNPN, CDR2 SVGIG, per germline (reference sequence). V lost 2 bases and J lost 8, with 9 bases in between. CDR3 length: 11 amino acids. This clonotype was seen ten or more times. Its matching antigen is unknown. RNA transcripts gave rise to amplified TCR beta CDR3 regions. First-round RT-PCR of the TCR CDR3 relied on the HTBI primer set. One entry per CDR3 protein, called by TCRdb with MiXCR from the multiplex PCR reads. The data hold about 600,000 distinct CDR3 sequences, with about 14% observed a single time. For ophthalmopathy patients, the Clinical Activity Score was at least 3 and the NOSPECS grade at least 4; duration was under 3 months.

The sample comprised blood. The chain is built from TRBV30 and TRBJ1-1, with D hard to call. This receptor was obtained from a woman aged 18-29 years with Graves' ophthalmopathy. The CDR3 loop reads CAWSRAAEAFF. The CDR3 bases are TGTGCCTGGAGTAGGGCAGCAGAAGCTTTCTTT.